The 10 T cell receptor beta chains reported below all come from one sample, sequenced in a study of cytomegalovirus exposure and HLA in healthy donors. Both 60 Vbeta primers and 13 Jbeta primers went into the PCR. Here immunoSEQ multiplex PCR was the method, and the copy in TCRdb shows in-frame clones only, minus some. The data contain some 110,000 clones, about three quarters of them singletons. Specimen: PBMCs. The receptors shown here come from a woman aged 55-70 years in good health and CMV-seropositive.

The chain uses TRBV6-5 and TRBJ1-6; D is perhaps TRBD1 (5 bases). The CDR3 extends over 16 amino acids. Trimming cost V 3 bases and J 4 bases, with 13 bases left between them. Germline CDR1 reads MNHEY; CDR2 reads SVGAGI. This CDR3 is CASSYSPTAYNSPLHF. CDR3 in DNA: TGTGCCAGCAGTTATTCACCGACAGCGTATAATTCACCCCTCCACTTT.

In this sample, this clone turned up once. The chain combines TRBV14 with TRBJ2-7, with D maybe TRBD1 (5 bases). V lost 4 bases and J lost 2, with 15 bases in between. The CDR3 runs to 15 residues. Germline assignment: CDR1 SGHDN and CDR2 FVKESK. The CDR3 region is CASSPEIGVTYEQYF. Here the CDR3 DNA reads TGTGCCAGCAGCCCGGAGATAGGGGTAACCTACGAGCAGTACTTC.

The V gene is TRBV7-9, the J gene TRBJ1-1; possible D gene TRBD1, 5 bases. The V gene lost 2 bases and the J gene lost 10 bases, with 14 bases spanning the gap. This CDR3 has 13 amino acids. Germline loops: CDR1 SEHNR, CDR2 FQNEAQ (reference sequence). Here the CDR3 reads CASSLIYARGAFF. CDR3 sequence (DNA): TGTGCCAGCAGCTTAATTTACGCTAGGGGAGCTTTCTTT.

A note on this clone: An end of the junction differs from the germline gene, which may be a read error. The J gene is TRBJ2-4, the V gene TRBV4-1, with 13 bases identical to TRBD2. Germline V gene sequence: CDR1 MGHRA, CDR2 YSYEKL. CDR3 length: 21 residues. The CDR3 coding sequence is TGCGCCAGCAGCCAAGATCCGGGACTAGCGGGGAGGGTTTCGACCAAAAACAGTCAGTACTTC. This translates into CASSQDPGLAGRVSTKNSQYF.

This chain connects TRBV19 to TRBJ2-3; 11 nucleotides align to TRBD1. The trim removed 3 bases at V and 5 bases at J, leaving 7 bases unmatched. This CDR3 spans 16 amino acids. Germline V gene sequence: CDR1 LNHDA, CDR2 SQIVND (reference sequence). CDR3 sequence (DNA): TGTGCCAGTAGTATTTTCGGGACAGGGGGTCAAGATACGCAGTATTTT. Translation: CASSIFGTGGQDTQYF. Full variable domain (outside the CDR3, taken from reference TRBV19 and TRBJ2-3): DGGITQSPKYLFRKEGQNVTLSCEQNLNHDAMYWYRQDPGQGLRLIYYSQIVNDFQKGDIAEGYSVSREKKESFPLTVTSAQKNPTAFYLCASSIFGTGGQDTQYFGPGTRLTVL.

The chain combines TRBV5-1 with TRBJ2-5, with 8 bases aligning to TRBD1. With 5 bases clipped from V and 7 bases from J, the junction kept 16 bases outside the gene matches. CDR3 length equals 16 residues. Looked up from germline, CDR1 is SGHRS and CDR2 is YFSETQ. The CDR3 sequence is CASRPPGGRLGGTQYF. The CDR3 DNA follows: TGCGCCAGCAGGCCCCCAGGGGGCCGCCTTGGGGGGACCCAGTACTTC.

The rearrangement joins TRBV7-6 to TRBJ1-2; 9 bases are shared with TRBD1. J was trimmed by 8 bases and V by 0 bases; bases with no gene match: 4. Germline loops: CDR1 SGHVS, CDR2 FNYEAQ. This CDR3 contains 14 residues. CDR3 sequence reads: CASSLAGDRDGYTF. DNA for the CDR3: TGTGCCAGCAGCTTAGCTGGGGACAGGGACGGCTACACCTTC.

The rearrangement joins TRBV9 to TRBJ1-5; a possible D gene is TRBD1 (5 bases). Germline V lookup: CDR1 SGDLS, CDR2 YYNGEE. CDR3 length: 15 amino acids. Trimming took off 7 bases at V and 6 bases at J, with 20 bases between the two ends. CDR3 in amino acids: CASGPDGQGAQPQHF. For the CDR3, the DNA is TGTGCCAGCGGACCGGATGGGCAGGGCGCTCAGCCCCAGCATTTT.

The V call is TRBV6-4, the J call TRBJ1-1; D gene uncertain. The V end was cut by 4 bases, the J end by 5 bases, with 11 bases between. The CDR3 extends over 13 amino acids. Germline CDR1 is MRHNA and CDR2 is SNTAGT. The CDR3 spells CASSALRGTEAFF. The CDR3, as DNA: TGTGCCAGCAGTGCCTTACGGGGAACTGAAGCTTTCTTT.

V gene TRBV15 combines with J gene TRBJ2-7; TRBD2 matches at 10 bases. The germline CDR1 and CDR2 sequences are LNHNV and YYDKDF (reference sequence). Unmatched junction bases numbered 4, after V lost 0 bases and J lost 2 bases. The CDR3 sequence is 16 residues long. The CDR3: CATSRDGTSETYEQYF. CDR3 nucleotide sequence: TGTGCCACCAGCAGAGATGGGACTAGCGAAACCTACGAGCAGTACTTC.